A selection of T cell receptor beta chains follows, all from one sample in a study of shared clonotypes between healthy human individuals. Profiled with immunoSEQ multiplex PCR; TCRdb holds only in-frame clones, not every one. The table shows 550,000 to 750,000 clones, with under 95% occurring only once. What was sequenced was naive CD8+ T cells sorted from blood. Receptors were obtained from a man younger than 45 in good health. The CDR3 runs from the conserved cysteine through the conserved F or W. D genes are given only for firm matches. Clone size appears in some rows only: once, few, many, or a class for an expanded clone.

j_gene	d_gene	abundance	v_gene	CDR3nt	CDR3aa
TRBJ2-7	NA	NA	TRBV28	TGTGCCAGCAGTTTCAGGTACGAGCAGTACTTC	CASSFRYEQYF
TRBJ1-6	NA	NA	TRBV27	TGTGCCAGCAGTTCAGAAGGCCAGTTCGGCAGGGCCCTCCACTTT	CASSSEGQFGRALHF
TRBJ1-2	TRBD1	NA	TRBV28	TGTGCCAGCATGAGGGGACAGGGATTTTATGGCTACACCTTC	CASMRGQGFYGYTF
TRBJ2-1	NA	NA	TRBV27	TGTGCCAGCAGCCTTAGTATGGGGGAGTTCCACAATGAGCAGTTCTTC	CASSLSMGEFHNEQFF
TRBJ2-1	NA	NA	TRBV6-1	TGTGCCAGCAGTGAAGATGGAAGATCTTTGTGGCGCGAGCAGTTCTTC	CASSEDGRSLWREQFF
TRBJ1-2	NA	NA	TRBV7-9	TGTGCCAGCAGCTTAGATCTGGGGGCTAACTATGGCTACACCTTC	CASSLDLGANYGYTF
TRBJ1-1	NA	NA	TRBV28	TGTGCCAGCAGTCCCGGGACTGAAGCTTTCTTT	CASSPGTEAFF
TRBJ1-1	NA	NA	TRBV4-1	TGCGCCAGCAGCCAAGATGGAGCGGGCAACACTGAAGCTTTCTTT	CASSQDGAGNTEAFF
TRBJ1-1	NA	NA	TRBV14	TGTGCCAGCAGCCCCTGGGGGGGCACTGAAGCTTTCTTT	CASSPWGGTEAFF
TRBJ2-7	NA	NA	TRBV29-1	TGCAGCGTTGAAGGCGGAGGGGGGCTCTCCTACGAGCAGTACTTC	CSVEGGGGLSYEQYF
TRBJ2-3	TRBD2	NA	TRBV9	TGTGCCAGCAGGACGGGACTAGCGGTCACAGATACGCAGTATTTT	CASRTGLAVTDTQYF
TRBJ2-7	NA	NA	TRBV11-2	TGTGCCAGCAGCTTAGGGAGCTTGATCGGCGAGCAGTACTTC	CASSLGSLIGEQYF
TRBJ1-1	TRBD1	once	TRBV9	TGTGCCAGCAGCACTGGGGACAGGAACACTGAAGCTTTCTTT	CASSTGDRNTEAFF
TRBJ2-3	NA	NA	TRBV9	TGTGCCAGCAGCGTAGGGGGGTTCGCAGATACGCAGTATTTT	CASSVGGFADTQYF
TRBJ2-1	NA	NA	TRBV27	TGTGCCAGCAGTTTGGACCCCCACGAGCAGTTCTTC	CASSLDPHEQFF
TRBJ2-1	NA	NA	TRBV4-1	TGCGCCAGCAGCCAAGTTGGGCTCGGTGATGGCGGTGAGCAGTTCTTC	CASSQVGLGDGGEQFF
TRBJ1-1	NA	once	TRBV7-8	TGTGCCAGCAGCTTACCCTATTCCAGCGACACTGAAGCTTTCTTT	CASSLPYSSDTEAFF
TRBJ2-1	TRBD2	NA	TRBV4-3	TGCGCCAGCAGCCTCGGGACTAGCGGCGACAATGAGCAGTTCTTC	CASSLGTSGDNEQFF
TRBJ2-7	NA	NA	TRBV9	TGTGCCAGCAGCAAGCCGGGTTACGAGCAGTACTTC	CASSKPGYEQYF
TRBJ1-2	NA	once	TRBV25-1	TGTGCCAGCAGTGGGGGAGTACAAAGACGGAACTATGGCTACACCTTC	CASSGGVQRRNYGYTF
TRBJ2-3	TRBD2	NA	TRBV6-4	TGTGCCAGCAGCCTCGGACTAGCGTGGACAGATACGCAGTATTTT	CASSLGLAWTDTQYF
TRBJ2-4	NA	NA	TRBV7-8	TGTGCCAGCAGCTTAGCGGAGATCCAGGGAACCGACATTCAGTACTTC	CASSLAEIQGTDIQYF
TRBJ2-1	NA	NA	TRBV14	TGTGCCAGCAGCCAATTCAGGAGCAATGAGCAGTTCTTC	CASSQFRSNEQFF
TRBJ2-7	NA	NA	TRBV29-1	TGCAGCGTTGAGGTCGTCCGGGGTCGGATATACGAGCAGTACTTC	CSVEVVRGRIYEQYF
TRBJ2-7	NA	NA	TRBV27	TGTGCCAGCAGTTGGGGGTCCGCCTACGAGCAGTACTTC	CASSWGSAYEQYF
TRBJ1-4	NA	NA	TRBV6-5	TGTGCCAGCAGTTACCGGCAGGGGAGTGAAAAACTGTTTTTT	CASSYRQGSEKLFF
TRBJ2-2	NA	NA	TRBV11-2	TGTGCCAGCAGCTTAGTAGTAATAGACACCGGGGAGCTGTTTTTT	CASSLVVIDTGELFF
TRBJ2-2	NA	NA	TRBV9	TGTGCCAGCAGCTCGCCCGGGACTCCCAACACCGGGGAGCTGTTTTTT	CASSSPGTPNTGELFF